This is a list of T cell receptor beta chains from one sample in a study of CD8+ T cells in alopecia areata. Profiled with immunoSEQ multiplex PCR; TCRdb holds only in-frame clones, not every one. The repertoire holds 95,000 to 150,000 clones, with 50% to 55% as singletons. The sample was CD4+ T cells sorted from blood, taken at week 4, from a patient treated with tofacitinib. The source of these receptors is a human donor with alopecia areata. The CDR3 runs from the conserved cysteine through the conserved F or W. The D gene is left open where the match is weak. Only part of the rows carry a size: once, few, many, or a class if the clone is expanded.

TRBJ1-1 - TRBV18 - TGTGCCAGCTCACCAAATTCTGGGAACACTGAAGCTTTCTTT CASSPNSGNTEAFF
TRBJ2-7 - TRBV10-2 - TGCGCCAGCGGGGAAGGACGAAACTACGAGCAGTACTTC CASGEGRNYEQYF
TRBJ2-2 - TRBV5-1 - TGCGCCAGCGGTCACGGCAACCCGAACACCGGGGAGCTGTTTTTT CASGHGNPNTGELFF
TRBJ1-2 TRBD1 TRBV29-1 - TGCAGCGTTGAAGAAAGTCGGGACAGCCGGTATGGCTACACCTTC CSVEESRDSRYGYTF
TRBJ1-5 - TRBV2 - TGTGCCAGCAGTGAAGCGAGGGGGGTCGGGCAGCCCCAGCATTTT CASSEARGVGQPQHF
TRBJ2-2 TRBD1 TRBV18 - TGTGCCAGCTCACCGGGACAGGGAAACTCCGGGGAGCTGTTTTTT CASSPGQGNSGELFF
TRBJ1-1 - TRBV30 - TGTGCCAAGGCGGTCCTCCAGAACACTGAAGCTTTCTTT CAKAVLQNTEAFF
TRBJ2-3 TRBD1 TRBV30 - TGTGCCTGGAGGCGGGGACAGGGGTCGACAGATACGCAGTATTTT CAWRRGQGSTDTQYF
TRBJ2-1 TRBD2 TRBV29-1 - TGCAGCGTTTCGAGCGGGAGGGCCGGGAATGAGCAGTTCTTC CSVSSGRAGNEQFF
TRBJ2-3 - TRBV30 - TGTAGTGCGGGGCCGTCAGATACGCAGTATTTT CSAGPSDTQYF
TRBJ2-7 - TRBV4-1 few TGCGCCAGCAGCCCGGTGTCCGTCTCCTACGAGCAGTACTTC CASSPVSVSYEQYF
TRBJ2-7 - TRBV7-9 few TGTGCCAGCAGCGTATCCTACGAGCAGTACTTC CASSVSYEQYF
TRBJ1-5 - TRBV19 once TGTGCCAGTAGTAAAGGGGTTGTGAGCAATCAGCCCCAGCATTTT CASSKGVVSNQPQHF
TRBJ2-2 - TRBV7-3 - TGTGCCAGCAGCTCTCGGGCAGCGTCGAACACCGGGGAGCTGTTTTTT CASSSRAASNTGELFF
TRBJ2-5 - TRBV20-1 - TGCAGTGCCTGGGTACAAGAGACCCAGTACTTC CSAWVQETQYF
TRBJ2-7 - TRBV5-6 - TGTGCCAGCAGCTCGCAGGGCGTCGAGCAGTACTTC CASSSQGVEQYF
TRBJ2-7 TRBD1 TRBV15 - TGTGCCACCAGCAAAGGACAGGGGGCGGACGAGCAGTACTTC CATSKGQGADEQYF
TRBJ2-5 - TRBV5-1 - TGCGCCAGCAAAAAAGAGACCCAGTACTTC CASKKETQYF
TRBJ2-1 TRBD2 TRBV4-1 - TGCGCCAGCAGCCACACTAGCGGGGGGGCTTACAATGAGCAGTTCTTC CASSHTSGGAYNEQFF
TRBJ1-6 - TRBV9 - TGTGCCAGCAGCGTAGATGGCCGTAATAATTCACCCCTCCACTTT CASSVDGRNNSPLHF
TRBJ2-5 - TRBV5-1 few TGCGCCAGCAGCTTGGGGGGACGGATCCAAGAGACCCAGTACTTC CASSLGGRIQETQYF
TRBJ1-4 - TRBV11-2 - TGTGCCAGCAGCTCCCCTAGGGACGGCTCCGCCGGAAAACTGTTTTTT CASSSPRDGSAGKLFF
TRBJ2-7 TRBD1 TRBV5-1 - TGCGCCAGCGGAACCGGGACAGTGACCCACGAGCAGTACTTC CASGTGTVTHEQYF
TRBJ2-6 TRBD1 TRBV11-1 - TGTGCCAGCAGCTTACGACAGGGTACTGGGGCCAACGTCCTGACTTTC CASSLRQGTGANVLTF
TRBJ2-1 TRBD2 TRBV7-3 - TGTGCCAGCAGCTTAGCGGGAGGGTTCTACAATGAGCAGTTCTTC CASSLAGGFYNEQFF
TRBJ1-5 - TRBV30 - TGTGCCTGGAGTGGAGGTAGCGGCAATCAGCCCCAGCATTTT CAWSGGSGNQPQHF
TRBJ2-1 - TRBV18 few TGTGCCAGCTCACCAGAACGGGATGAGCAGTTCTTC CASSPERDEQFF
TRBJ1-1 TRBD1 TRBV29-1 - TGCAGCGTCATACAACAGGGGGCGAACACTGAAGCTTTCTTT CSVIQQGANTEAFF
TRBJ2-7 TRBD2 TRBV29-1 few TGCAGCGTTGCAACTAGCGGATACGAGCAGTACTTC CSVATSGYEQYF
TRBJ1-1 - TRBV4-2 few TGTGCCAGCAGCCAAGATTCGGAGGTCCTGAACACTGAAGCTTTCTTT CASSQDSEVLNTEAFF
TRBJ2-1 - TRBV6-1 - TGTGCCAGCAGTGAACGAGGGGGGATGAGCTCCTACAATGAGCAGTTCTTC CASSERGGMSSYNEQFF
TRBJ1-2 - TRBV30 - TGTGCCTGGATTTCGTCCCCGGGGGCGCATGGCTACACCTTC CAWISSPGAHGYTF
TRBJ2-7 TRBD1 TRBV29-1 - TGCAGCGTTGCCGGGACAGGTTCCTCCTACGAGCAGTACTTC CSVAGTGSSYEQYF
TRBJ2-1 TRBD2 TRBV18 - TGTGCCAGCTCACCTGGCGCTGAAGCGGGAGGGCCACATGAGCAGTTCTTC CASSPGAEAGGPHEQFF
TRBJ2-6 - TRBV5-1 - TGCGCCAGCAGGGAGCAGACCTACTCTGGGGCCAACGTCCTGACTTTC CASREQTYSGANVLTF
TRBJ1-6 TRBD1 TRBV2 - TGTGCCAGCAGCGCCGACAGGGACTATAATTCACCCCTCCACTTT CASSADRDYNSPLHF
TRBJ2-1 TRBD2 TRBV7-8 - TGTGCCAGCAGCTTTCGAATGACTAGCGGGAGGGCTGGTGAGCAGTTCTTC CASSFRMTSGRAGEQFF
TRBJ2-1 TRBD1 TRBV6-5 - TGTGCCAGCAGAGTGACAGGGGTCAATGAGCAGTTCTTC CASRVTGVNEQFF
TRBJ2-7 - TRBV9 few TGTGCCAGCAGCGTAGGTCCGGGGGACGAGCAGTACTTC CASSVGPGDEQYF
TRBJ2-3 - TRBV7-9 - TGTGCCAGCAGCCTTGCCGGGTCCAACACAGATACGCAGTATTTT CASSLAGSNTDTQYF
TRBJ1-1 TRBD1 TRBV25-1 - TGTGCCAGCAGTGACCTTGGGACAGGGAACACTGAAGCTTTCTTT CASSDLGTGNTEAFF
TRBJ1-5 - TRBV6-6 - TGTGCCAGCACTCTAGGCGGCAATCAGCCCCAGCATTTT CASTLGGNQPQHF
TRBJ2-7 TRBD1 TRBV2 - TGTGCCAGCTATCTTTCCGGGACAGACCAGTACTTC CASYLSGTDQYF
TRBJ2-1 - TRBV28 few TGTGCCAGCAGTCCAGGACTGGGGGAGCAGTTCTTC CASSPGLGEQFF
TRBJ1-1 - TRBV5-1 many TGCGCCAGCAGCTTGGACGGACAGACGAACACTGAAGCTTTCTTT CASSLDGQTNTEAFF
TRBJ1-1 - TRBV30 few TGTGCCTGGAGCGAATATATGAACACTGAAGCTTTCTTT CAWSEYMNTEAFF
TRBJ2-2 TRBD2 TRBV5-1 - TGCGCCAGCAGCCGGGAGGCCACCGGGGAGCTGTTTTTT CASSREATGELFF
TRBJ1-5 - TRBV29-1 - TGCAGCGTTGCCCAAACTGGGCCGGGACCCCAGCATTTT CSVAQTGPGPQHF
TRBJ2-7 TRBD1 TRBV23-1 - TGCGCCAGCAGTCCCGCTCGTGGACAGGGAAAAAGGTCCCACTACGAGCAGTACTTC CASSPARGQGKRSHYEQYF
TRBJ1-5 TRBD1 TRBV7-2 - TGTGCCAGCAGCCCGGACAGGGATCAGCCCCAGCATTTT CASSPDRDQPQHF
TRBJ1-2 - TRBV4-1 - TGCGCCAGCAGCCAAGATTTTCGGACCCCAGGCGACTATGGCTACACCTTC CASSQDFRTPGDYGYTF
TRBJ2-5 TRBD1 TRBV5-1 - TGCGCCAGCAGCCAGACAGGGGAAGAGACCCAGTACTTC CASSQTGEETQYF
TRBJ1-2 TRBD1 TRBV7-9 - TGTGCCAGCAGCTTAGGGCAGGGGGCTGGAAGGGATGGCTACACCTTC CASSLGQGAGRDGYTF
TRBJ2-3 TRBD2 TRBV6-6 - TGTGCCAGCATCCTTAGCGGGAGAGGTTCGGATACGCAGTATTTT CASILSGRGSDTQYF
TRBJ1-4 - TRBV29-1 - TGCAGCGTTCTCGGCCCCCTCGGAGAAAAACTGTTTTTT CSVLGPLGEKLFF